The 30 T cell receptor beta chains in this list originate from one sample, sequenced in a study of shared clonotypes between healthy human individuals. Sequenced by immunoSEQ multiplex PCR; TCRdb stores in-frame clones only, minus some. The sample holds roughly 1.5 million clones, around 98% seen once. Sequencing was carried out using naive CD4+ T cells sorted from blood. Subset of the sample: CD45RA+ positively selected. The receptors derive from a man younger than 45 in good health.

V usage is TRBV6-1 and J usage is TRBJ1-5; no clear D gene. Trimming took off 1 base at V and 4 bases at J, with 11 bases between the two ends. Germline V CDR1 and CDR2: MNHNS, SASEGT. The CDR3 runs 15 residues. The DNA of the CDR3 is TGTGCCAGCAGTGAAGGACAACTAGGTAATCAGCCCCAGCATTTT. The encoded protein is CASSEGQLGNQPQHF.

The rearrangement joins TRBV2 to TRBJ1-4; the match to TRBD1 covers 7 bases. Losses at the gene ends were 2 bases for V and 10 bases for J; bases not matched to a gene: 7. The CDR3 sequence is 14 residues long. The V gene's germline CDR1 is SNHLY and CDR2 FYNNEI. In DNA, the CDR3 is TGTGCCAGCAGTGAACAGGGGGTAGATGGAAAACTGTTTTTT. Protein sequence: CASSEQGVDGKLFF. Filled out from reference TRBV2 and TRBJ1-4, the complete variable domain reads EPEVTQTPSHQVTQMGQEVILRCVPISNHLYFYWYRQILGQKVEFLVSFYNNEISEKSEIFDDQFSVERPDGSNFTLKIRSTKLEDSAMYFCASSEQGVDGKLFFGSGTQLSVL.

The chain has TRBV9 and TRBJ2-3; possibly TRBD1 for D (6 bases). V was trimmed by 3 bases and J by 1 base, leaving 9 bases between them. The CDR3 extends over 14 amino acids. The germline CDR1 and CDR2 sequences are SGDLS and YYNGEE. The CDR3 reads CASSEDRRTDTQYF. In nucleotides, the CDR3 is TGTGCCAGCAGCGAAGACAGGCGCACAGATACGCAGTATTTT.

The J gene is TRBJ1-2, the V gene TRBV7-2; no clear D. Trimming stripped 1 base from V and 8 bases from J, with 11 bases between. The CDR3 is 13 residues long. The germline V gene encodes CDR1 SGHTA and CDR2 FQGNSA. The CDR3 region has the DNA TGTGCCAGCAGCTTAGGCGGTGTCGAAGGCTACACCTTC. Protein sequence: CASSLGGVEGYTF.

The CDR3 sequence: CASSFGDSSEAFF. The CDR3 bases are TGTGCCAGCAGCTTCGGTGACAGTTCTGAAGCTTTCTTT. The chain is built from TRBV7-2 and TRBJ1-1, with D possibly being TRBD1 (5 bases). Germline V gene sequence: CDR1 SGHTA, CDR2 FQGNSA. This CDR3 spans 13 amino acids. V dropped 3 bases and J dropped 6 bases, with 11 bases sitting between them.

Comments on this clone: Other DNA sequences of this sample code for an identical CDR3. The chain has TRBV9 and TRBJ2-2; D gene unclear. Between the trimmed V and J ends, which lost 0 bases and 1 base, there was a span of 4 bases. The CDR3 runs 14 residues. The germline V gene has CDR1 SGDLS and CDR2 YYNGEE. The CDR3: CASSVARNTGELFF. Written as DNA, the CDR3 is TGTGCCAGCAGCGTAGCCAGGAACACCGGGGAGCTGTTTTTT.

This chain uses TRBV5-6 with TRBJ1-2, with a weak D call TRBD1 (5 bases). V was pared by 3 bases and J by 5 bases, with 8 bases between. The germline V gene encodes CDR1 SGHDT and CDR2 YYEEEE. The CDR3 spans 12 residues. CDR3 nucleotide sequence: TGTGCCAGCAGCTCCCAGGGTTATGGCTACACCTTC. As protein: CASSSQGYGYTF.

The CDR3 region is CASKKGNEQFF. The CDR3 region has the DNA TGTGCCAGCAAGAAGGGCAATGAGCAGTTCTTC. The chain employs TRBV5-4 and TRBJ2-1; D gene uncertain. V lost 6 bases and J lost 6, with 7 bases in between. The CDR3 covers 11 residues. Germline CDR1 is SGHNT and CDR2 is YYREEE (reference sequence).

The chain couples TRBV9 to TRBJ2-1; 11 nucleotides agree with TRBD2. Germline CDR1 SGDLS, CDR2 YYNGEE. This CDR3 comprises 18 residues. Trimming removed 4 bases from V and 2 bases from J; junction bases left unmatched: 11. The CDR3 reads CASSLRGLAEGAYNEQFF. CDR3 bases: TGTGCCAGCAGCCTCAGGGGACTAGCGGAGGGCGCCTACAATGAGCAGTTCTTC.

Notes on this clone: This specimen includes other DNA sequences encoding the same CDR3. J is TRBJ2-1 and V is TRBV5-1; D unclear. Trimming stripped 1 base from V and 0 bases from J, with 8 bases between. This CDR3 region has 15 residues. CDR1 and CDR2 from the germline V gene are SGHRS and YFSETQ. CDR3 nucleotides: TGCGCCAGCAGCTTGAGCCTGAGCTCCTACAATGAGCAGTTCTTC. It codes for CASSLSLSSYNEQFF.

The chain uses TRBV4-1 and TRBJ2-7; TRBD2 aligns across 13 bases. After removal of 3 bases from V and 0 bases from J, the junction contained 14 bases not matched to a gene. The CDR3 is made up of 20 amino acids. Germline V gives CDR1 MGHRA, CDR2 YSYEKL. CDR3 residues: CASSHSTPGLAGPVSYEQYF. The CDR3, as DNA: TGCGCCAGCAGCCACTCTACCCCGGGACTAGCGGGACCCGTCTCCTACGAGCAGTACTTC.

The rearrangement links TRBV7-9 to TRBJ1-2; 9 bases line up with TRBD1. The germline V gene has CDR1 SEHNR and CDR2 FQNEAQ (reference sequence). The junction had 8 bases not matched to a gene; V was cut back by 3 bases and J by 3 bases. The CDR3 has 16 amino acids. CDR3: CASSLGQGVAYYGYTF. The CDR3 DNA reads TGTGCCAGCAGCTTGGGACAGGGTGTGGCCTACTATGGCTACACCTTC.

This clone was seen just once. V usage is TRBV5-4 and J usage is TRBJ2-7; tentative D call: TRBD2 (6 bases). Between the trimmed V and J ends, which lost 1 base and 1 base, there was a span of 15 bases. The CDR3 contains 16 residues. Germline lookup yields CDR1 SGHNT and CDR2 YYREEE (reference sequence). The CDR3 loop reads CASSLPGMRGSYEQYF. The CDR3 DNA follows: TGTGCCAGCAGCTTGCCCGGGATGCGGGGATCCTACGAGCAGTACTTC.

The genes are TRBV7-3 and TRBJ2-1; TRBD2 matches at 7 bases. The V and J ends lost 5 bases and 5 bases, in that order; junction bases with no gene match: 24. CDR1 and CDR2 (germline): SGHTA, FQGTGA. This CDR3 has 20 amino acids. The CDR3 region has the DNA TGTGCCAGCAGCCCCCATATGTCGTTTCAGCGGGGAAATACCAACAATGAGCAGTTCTTC. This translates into CASSPHMSFQRGNTNNEQFF. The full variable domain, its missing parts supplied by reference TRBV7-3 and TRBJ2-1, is GAGVSQTPSNKVTEKGKYVELRCDPISGHTALYWYRQSLGQGPEFLIYFQGTGAADDSGLPNDRFFAVRPEGSVSTLKIQRTERGDSAVYLCASSPHMSFQRGNTNNEQFFGPGTRLTVL.

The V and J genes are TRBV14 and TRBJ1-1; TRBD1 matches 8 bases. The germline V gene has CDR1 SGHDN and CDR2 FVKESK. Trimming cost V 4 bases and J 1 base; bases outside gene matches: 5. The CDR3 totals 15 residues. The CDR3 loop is CASSLYRGTNTEAFF. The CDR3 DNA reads TGTGCCAGCAGCCTCTACAGGGGGACGAACACTGAAGCTTTCTTT.

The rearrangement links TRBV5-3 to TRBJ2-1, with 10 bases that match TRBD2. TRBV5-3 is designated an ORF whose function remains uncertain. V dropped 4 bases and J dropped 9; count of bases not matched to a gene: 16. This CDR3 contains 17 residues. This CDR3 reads CARSRGQKLEREGEQFF. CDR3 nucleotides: TGTGCCAGAAGCCGCGGACAGAAACTCGAGCGGGAGGGTGAGCAGTTCTTC.

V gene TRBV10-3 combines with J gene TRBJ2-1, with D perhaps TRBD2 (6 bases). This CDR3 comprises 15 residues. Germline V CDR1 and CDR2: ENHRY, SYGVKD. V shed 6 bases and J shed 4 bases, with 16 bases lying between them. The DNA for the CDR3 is TGTGCCATCAGCCTAGTGGCTAGCGCATACAATGAGCAGTTCTTC. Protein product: CAISLVASAYNEQFF.

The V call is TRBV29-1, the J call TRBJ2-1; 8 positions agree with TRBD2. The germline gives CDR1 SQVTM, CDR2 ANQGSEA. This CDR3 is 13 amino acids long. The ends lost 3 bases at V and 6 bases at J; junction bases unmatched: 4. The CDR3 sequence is CSVDPTSGNEQFF. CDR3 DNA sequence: TGCAGCGTTGATCCTACTAGCGGCAATGAGCAGTTCTTC.

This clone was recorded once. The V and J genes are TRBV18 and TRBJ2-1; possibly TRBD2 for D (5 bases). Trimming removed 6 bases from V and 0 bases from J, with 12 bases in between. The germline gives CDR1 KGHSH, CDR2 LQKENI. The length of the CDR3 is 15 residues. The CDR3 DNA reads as TGTGCCAGCTCGCTCAATAGCGCCTCCTACAATGAGCAGTTCTTC. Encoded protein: CASSLNSASYNEQFF.

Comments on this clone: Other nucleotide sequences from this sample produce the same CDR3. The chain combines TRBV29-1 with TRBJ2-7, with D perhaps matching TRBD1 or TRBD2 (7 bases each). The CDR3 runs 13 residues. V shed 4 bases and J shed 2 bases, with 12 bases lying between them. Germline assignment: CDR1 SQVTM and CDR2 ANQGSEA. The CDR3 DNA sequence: TGCAGCGTTGGTCAGGGGGGGCCCTACGAGCAGTACTTC. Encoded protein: CSVGQGGPYEQYF.

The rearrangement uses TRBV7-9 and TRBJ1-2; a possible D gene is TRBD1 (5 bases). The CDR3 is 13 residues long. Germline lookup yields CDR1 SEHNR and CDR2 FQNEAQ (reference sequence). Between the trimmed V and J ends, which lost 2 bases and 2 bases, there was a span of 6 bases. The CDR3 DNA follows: TGTGCCAGCAGCTTACAGGGAAACTATGGCTACACCTTC. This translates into CASSLQGNYGYTF.

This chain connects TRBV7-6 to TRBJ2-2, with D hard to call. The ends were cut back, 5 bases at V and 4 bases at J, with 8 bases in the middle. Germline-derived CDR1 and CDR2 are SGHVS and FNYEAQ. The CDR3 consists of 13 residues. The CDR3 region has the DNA TGTGCCAGCAGCCCGCGCCCCACCGGGGAGCTGTTTTTT. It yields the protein CASSPRPTGELFF.

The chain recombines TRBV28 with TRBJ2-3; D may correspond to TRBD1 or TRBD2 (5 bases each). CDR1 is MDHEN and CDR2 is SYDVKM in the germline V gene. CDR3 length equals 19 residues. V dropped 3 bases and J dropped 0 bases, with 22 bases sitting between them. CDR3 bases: TGTGCCAGCAGTTTTGGGGTCACGATGATGGGACCAAGCACAGATACGCAGTATTTT. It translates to CASSFGVTMMGPSTDTQYF.

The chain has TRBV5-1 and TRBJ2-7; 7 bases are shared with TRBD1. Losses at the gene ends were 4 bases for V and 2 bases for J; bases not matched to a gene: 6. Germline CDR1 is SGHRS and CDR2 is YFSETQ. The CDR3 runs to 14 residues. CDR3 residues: CASSPDRVTYEQYF. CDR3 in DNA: TGCGCCAGCAGCCCCGACAGGGTAACCTACGAGCAGTACTTC. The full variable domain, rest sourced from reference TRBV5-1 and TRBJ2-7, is KAGVTQTPRYLIKTRGQQVTLSCSPISGHRSVSWYQQTPGQGLQFLFEYFSETQRNKGNFPGRFSGRQFSNSRSEMNVSTLELGDSALYLCASSPDRVTYEQYFGPGTRLTVT.

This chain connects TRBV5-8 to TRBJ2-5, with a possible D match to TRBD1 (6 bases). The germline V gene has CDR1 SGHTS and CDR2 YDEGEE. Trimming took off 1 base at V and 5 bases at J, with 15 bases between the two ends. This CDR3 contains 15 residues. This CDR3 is CASSLLQGPRETQYF. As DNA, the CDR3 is TGTGCCAGCAGCTTGTTGCAGGGGCCTAGGGAGACCCAGTACTTC.

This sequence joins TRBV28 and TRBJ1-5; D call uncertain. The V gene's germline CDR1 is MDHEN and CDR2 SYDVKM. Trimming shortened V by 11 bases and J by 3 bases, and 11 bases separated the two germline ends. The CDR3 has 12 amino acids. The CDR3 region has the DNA TGTGCCGCGGCGGAGGACAATCAGCCCCAGCATTTT. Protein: CAAAEDNQPQHF.

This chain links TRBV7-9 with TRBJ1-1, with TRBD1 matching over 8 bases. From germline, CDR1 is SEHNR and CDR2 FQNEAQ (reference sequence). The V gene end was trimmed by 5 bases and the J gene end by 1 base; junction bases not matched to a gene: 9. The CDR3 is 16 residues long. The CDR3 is CASSPQGVDGNTEAFF. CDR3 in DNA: TGTGCCAGCAGCCCACAGGGGGTTGATGGGAACACTGAAGCTTTCTTT.

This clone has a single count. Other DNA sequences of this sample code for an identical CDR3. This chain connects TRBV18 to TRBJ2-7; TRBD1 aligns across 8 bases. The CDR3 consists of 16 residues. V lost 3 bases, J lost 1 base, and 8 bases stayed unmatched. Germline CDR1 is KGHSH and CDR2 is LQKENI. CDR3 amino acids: CASSPLGQGASYEQYF. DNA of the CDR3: TGTGCCAGCTCACCCCTTGGGCAGGGGGCGTCCTACGAGCAGTACTTC.

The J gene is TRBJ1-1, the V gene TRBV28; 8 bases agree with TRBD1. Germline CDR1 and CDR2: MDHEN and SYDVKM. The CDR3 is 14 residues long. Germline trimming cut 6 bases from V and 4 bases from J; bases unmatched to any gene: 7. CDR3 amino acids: CASRQGAPVTEAFF. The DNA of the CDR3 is TGTGCCAGCAGGCAGGGGGCTCCGGTCACTGAAGCTTTCTTT. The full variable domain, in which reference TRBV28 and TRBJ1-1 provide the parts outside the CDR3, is DVKVTQSSRYLVKRTGEKVFLECVQDMDHENMFWYRQDPGLGLRLIYFSYDVKMKEKGDIPEGYSVSREKKERFSLILESASTNQTSMYLCASRQGAPVTEAFFGQGTRLTVV.

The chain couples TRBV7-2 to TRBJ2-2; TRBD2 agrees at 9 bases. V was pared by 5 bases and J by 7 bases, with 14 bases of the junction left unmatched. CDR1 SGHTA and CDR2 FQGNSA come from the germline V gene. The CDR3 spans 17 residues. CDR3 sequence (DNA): TGTGCCAGCAGCCTAAGACCCTCTAGCGGGACGGACGGGGAGCTGTTTTTT. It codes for CASSLRPSSGTDGELFF.